This T cell receptor beta chain comes out of a study of T cell responses to AZD1222 COVID-19 vaccine. Some clones are missing from TCRdb's copy, which holds only in-frame ones; the method was immunoSEQ multiplex PCR. The sample yields about 93,000 clones, around 91% seen once. Comments on this clone: Antigen specificity is unknown.

Study-level results: Targeting of unmutated variant regions was reportedly seen in nearly half of spike-specific TCRs. Donors were largely white British and mainly female; clonal diversity was possibly underestimated. Spike as a whole was targeted by vaccine-associated CD4 TCRs, dominant at 160-218 and 743-854.

The germline V gene encodes CDR1 MDHEN and CDR2 SYDVKM. Between the trimmed V and J ends, which lost 1 base and 0 bases, there was a span of 16 bases. The CDR3 spans 18 residues. The sequence came from an adult who received the AZD1222 COVID-19 vaccine. The genes are TRBV28 and TRBJ2-1; perhaps TRBD2 as D (6 bases). The sample in question was peripheral blood, obtained 28 days after the second AZD1222 dose. This CDR3 reads CASSLSPRDFFSYNEQFF. CDR3 bases: TGTGCCAGCAGTTTATCTCCCAGGGACTTCTTCTCCTACAATGAGCAGTTCTTC.